Below, 17 T cell receptor beta chains from the same sample are listed, as sequenced in a study of cytomegalovirus exposure and HLA in healthy donors (dated by TCRdb to the late 2010s). The library was built by means of the immunoSEQ multiplex PCR assay. This is the immuneACCESS table as TCRdb keeps it, with only in-frame sequences that have V and J called. A part of the clones is gone; compared with another copy, unresolved V genes explain less than half, and the rest is unexplained. Within this sample are about 200,000 clones, with 80% to 85% of them counted one time only. Roughly 1.2% of the sample comes from the top ten. What was sequenced was PBMCs. The receptor set was obtained from a woman aged 25-40 years in good health and CMV-seronegative.

CDR3 DNA: TGTGCCAGCACCCAAGGAGTAACTAAGAACGGGTACGAGCAGTACTTC. It yields the protein CASTQGVTKNGYEQYF. This rearrangement joins TRBV2 to TRBJ2-7, with D unclear. Germline V gene sequence: CDR1 SNHLY, CDR2 FYNNEI. CDR3 length: 16 amino acids. Trimming left V 7 bases short and J 4 bases short, with 23 bases between. Full variable domain (missing parts from reference TRBV2 and TRBJ2-7): EPEVTQTPSHQVTQMGQEVILRCVPISNHLYFYWYRQILGQKVEFLVSFYNNEISEKSEIFDDQFSVERPDGSNFTLKIRSTKLEDSAMYFCASTQGVTKNGYEQYFGPGTRLTVT.

The V call is TRBV7-9, the J call TRBJ2-7, with D hard to call. Germline lookup yields CDR1 SEHNR and CDR2 FQNEAQ (reference sequence). The germline V and J ends were trimmed by 4 bases and 4 bases, with 14 bases remaining between them. The CDR3 loop spans 14 amino acids. CDR3 amino acids: CASSYTSSLYEQYF. For the CDR3, the DNA is TGTGCCAGCAGCTACACCTCCTCGTTATACGAGCAGTACTTC.

The chain carries TRBV6-4 and TRBJ2-6; D is possibly TRBD2 (6 bases). CDR3 length: 16 residues. CDR1 and CDR2 from the germline V gene are MRHNA and SNTAGT. Trimming pared 0 bases from V and 3 bases from J, leaving 9 bases between. Here the CDR3 reads CASSDSGGYGANVLTF. In nucleotides, the CDR3 is TGTGCCAGCAGTGACTCGGGGGGATATGGGGCCAACGTCCTGACTTTC.

This sequence joins TRBV7-2 and TRBJ2-6, with TRBD1 as a possible D gene (6 bases). Germline loops: CDR1 SGHTA, CDR2 FQGNSA. This CDR3 is built from 18 residues. V shed 5 bases and J shed 0 bases, with 17 bases lying between them. CDR3 bases: TGTGCCAGCAGCGTTACCGGGACATTAAGCTCTGGGGCCAACGTCCTGACTTTC. Amino acid sequence: CASSVTGTLSSGANVLTF.

The rearrangement links TRBV25-1 to TRBJ1-2; D is uncertain. This CDR3 spans 14 amino acids. Germline V gene lookup returns CDR1 MGHDK and CDR2 SYGVNS. The V and J ends lost 5 bases and 6 bases respectively, with 16 bases between them. For the CDR3, the DNA is TGTGCCAGCAGTCGAGAATTTCCTTCGGATGGCTACACCTTC. It is translated as CASSREFPSDGYTF.

The count of this clone is one. The V call is TRBV2, the J call TRBJ1-1, with a possible D match to TRBD1 (5 bases). The ends were cut back, 6 bases at V and 7 bases at J, with 18 bases in the middle. This CDR3 has 14 amino acids. Germline CDR1 SNHLY, CDR2 FYNNEI. CDR3 residues: CASSQTGVTNEAFF. Written as DNA, the CDR3 is TGTGCCAGCAGCCAGACGGGGGTAACGAATGAAGCTTTCTTT.

The V gene is TRBV6-5, the J gene TRBJ2-3; TRBD1 is a possible D gene (6 bases). The CDR3 consists of 15 residues. Germline V CDR1 and CDR2: MNHEY, SVGAGI. V was pared by 0 bases and J by 2 bases, with 9 bases between. CDR3 nucleotides: TGTGCCAGCAGTTACTCGACAGGTTCCACAGATACGCAGTATTTT. Amino acids: CASSYSTGSTDTQYF.

The gene calls are TRBV9 and TRBJ1-3, with unresolved D. Germline loops: CDR1 SGDLS, CDR2 YYNGEE. Trimming pared 2 bases from V and 4 bases from J, leaving 10 bases between. This CDR3 is built from 14 residues. The CDR3 sequence is CASSVGGTGNTIYF. The CDR3 DNA reads as TGTGCCAGCAGCGTGGGAGGTACAGGAAACACCATATATTTT.

J is TRBJ2-5 and V is TRBV13, with TRBD2 matching over 9 bases. This CDR3 has 18 residues. J was trimmed by 5 bases and V by 5 bases; bases with no gene match: 18. Germline V gene data show CDR1 as PRHDT and CDR2 as FYEKMQ (reference sequence). CDR3 sequence: CASSPRIAGVRLEETQYF. CDR3 nucleotide sequence: TGTGCCAGCAGCCCAAGGATAGCGGGAGTCAGGTTAGAGGAGACCCAGTACTTC. Full variable domain (outside the CDR3, taken from reference TRBV13 and TRBJ2-5): AAGVIQSPRHLIKEKRETATLKCYPIPRHDTVYWYQQGPGQDPQFLISFYEKMQSDKGSIPDRFSAQQFSDYHSELNMSSLELGDSALYFCASSPRIAGVRLEETQYFGPGTRLLVL.

J is TRBJ2-3 and V is TRBV11-1; 10 positions agree with TRBD2. This CDR3 spans 17 amino acids. The germline CDR1 and CDR2 sequences are SGHAT and FQDESV (reference sequence). V lost 7 bases, J lost 5 bases, and 15 bases stayed unmatched. The CDR3 sequence: CASIPQALAGVGDTQYF. As DNA, the CDR3 is TGTGCCAGCATCCCGCAGGCCCTAGCGGGGGTAGGAGATACGCAGTATTTT.

The genes are TRBV11-3 and TRBJ1-2; possible D gene TRBD1, 5 bases. CDR1 is SGHNT and CDR2 is YENEEA in the germline V gene. The CDR3 has 13 residues. The V end was cut by 2 bases, the J end by 3 bases, with 7 bases between. CDR3 sequence reads: CASSLLQDYGYTF. Written as DNA, the CDR3 is TGTGCCAGCAGCTTACTACAGGACTATGGCTACACCTTC.

The table lists this clone with a count of one. The gene calls are TRBV30 and TRBJ2-1, with TRBD1 identical over 11 bases. Looked up from germline, CDR1 is GTSNPN and CDR2 is SVGIG (reference sequence). This CDR3 spans 13 amino acids. V lost 5 bases to trimming and J lost 4 bases; unmatched junction nucleotides: 1. This chain's CDR3 is CAWGQGAYNEQFF. The CDR3 DNA reads TGTGCCTGGGGACAGGGGGCTTACAATGAGCAGTTCTTC.

This chain joins TRBV19 and TRBJ1-4, with D maybe TRBD1 (5 bases). Germline V lookup: CDR1 LNHDA, CDR2 SQIVND (reference sequence). The V gene lost 3 bases and the J gene lost 0 bases, with 11 bases spanning the gap. This CDR3 comprises 16 residues. CDR3 nucleotide sequence: TGTGCCAGTAGTATTGGGGGGACTACAACTAATGAAAAACTGTTTTTT. It is translated as CASSIGGTTTNEKLFF.

This chain uses TRBV14 with TRBJ2-7; TRBD2 matches 7 bases. CDR3 length equals 15 residues. The germline gives CDR1 SGHDN, CDR2 FVKESK. V dropped 1 base and J dropped 4; count of bases not matched to a gene: 7. The CDR3 nucleotides read TGTGCCAGCAGCCAAGGACAGCGGGGTTCTTACGAGCAGTACTTC. This codes for CASSQGQRGSYEQYF. Variable domain in full (rest from reference TRBV14 and TRBJ2-7): EAGVTQFPSHSVIEKGQTVTLRCDPISGHDNLYWYRRVMGKEIKFLLHFVKESKQDESGMPNNRFLAERTGGTYSTLKVQPAELEDSGVYFCASSQGQRGSYEQYFGPGTRLTVT.

The gene calls are TRBV6-4 and TRBJ1-5, with D uncertain. This CDR3 spans 15 amino acids. With 5 bases removed from V and 3 bases from J, the gap between germline ends came to 14 bases. Germline V gene sequence: CDR1 MRHNA, CDR2 SNTAGT. This CDR3 is CASSPSFGNNQPQHF. The CDR3 DNA is TGTGCCAGCAGTCCTAGCTTTGGAAACAATCAGCCCCAGCATTTT.

The rearrangement links TRBV28 to TRBJ2-1; D may be TRBD1 (5 bases). The CDR3 contains 14 residues. Germline V gene data show CDR1 as MDHEN and CDR2 as SYDVKM. Between the trimmed V and J ends, which lost 10 bases and 9 bases, there was a span of 22 bases. This CDR3 reads CATTPRVLDTEQFF. CDR3 DNA sequence: TGTGCCACTACCCCCAGGGTTCTGGACACTGAGCAGTTCTTC.

The V call is TRBV11-2, the J call TRBJ2-2, with D uncertain. The V end was cut by 1 base, the J end by 7 bases, with 7 bases between. This CDR3 contains 13 residues. Germline loops: CDR1 SGHAT, CDR2 FQNNGV. CDR3 in amino acids: CASSLGSGGELFF. The CDR3 DNA sequence: TGTGCCAGCAGCTTAGGGAGTGGCGGGGAGCTGTTTTTT.